These 19 T cell receptor beta chains share one sample of origin, sequenced in a study of blood T cells in healthy people across ages. The authors ran a second PCR of roughly 6 to 11 cycles using a sample-barcoded 5' primer and a J-beta primer mix. TCRdb re-derived calls from the 5' RACE reads in MiXCR, one entry per CDR3 protein. Of about 680,000 distinct CDR3 sequences in the sample, 49% are singletons; the top ten hold about 32%. The sample consisted of blood. Source of these receptors: a woman aged 55-69 years in good health.

This rearrangement joins TRBV7-3 to TRBJ2-3, with 9 bases matching TRBD1. The V segment lost 5 bases and the J segment 6 bases; nucleotides outside the gene matches: 9. The CDR3 length is 15 residues. Germline-derived CDR1 and CDR2 are SGHTA and FQGTGA. Here the CDR3 DNA reads TGTGCCAGCAGCCCCGGGACAGGGAGTGGCGATACGCAGTATTTT. Translating it yields CASSPGTGSGDTQYF.

This clonotype was seen more than once but under ten times. The rearrangement joins TRBV7-2 to TRBJ2-1, with TRBD2 matching 8 bases. V was pared by 1 base and J by 10 bases, with 9 bases of the junction left unmatched. The CDR3 runs 15 residues. Germline CDR1 is SGHTA and CDR2 is FQGNSA. CDR3 DNA sequence: TGTGCCAGCAGCTTAGATGGGACTAGTAATAGAGAGCAGTTCTTC. This sequence encodes CASSLDGTSNREQFF.

This clonotype was seen a single time. The gene calls are TRBV27 and TRBJ2-7; 11 bases are a match to TRBD2. CDR1 and CDR2 from the germline V gene are MNHEY and SMNVEV (reference sequence). V was clipped by 5 bases and J by 0 bases; unmatched bases: 3. This CDR3 region has 15 residues. The CDR3: CASSITSGGSYEQYF. The DNA of the CDR3 is TGTGCCAGCAGTATCACTAGCGGGGGCTCCTACGAGCAGTACTTC.

V usage is TRBV10-3 and J usage is TRBJ2-1; no clear D. This CDR3 spans 12 amino acids. CDR1 is ENHRY, CDR2 SYGVKD, per germline. The V end lost 3 bases, the J end lost 7 bases, and 7 bases lay between the germline ends. The CDR3 DNA follows: TGTGCCATCAGTGAAAAAGGGAATGAGCAGTTCTTC. This translates into CAISEKGNEQFF.

Here the CDR3 reads CASSSDRVRAEAFF. CDR3 sequence (DNA): TGTGCCAGCAGTAGCGACAGGGTCCGGGCTGAAGCTTTCTTT. V usage is TRBV27 and J usage is TRBJ1-1; 7 nucleotides agree with TRBD1. The CDR3 runs to 14 residues. Looked up from germline, CDR1 is MNHEY and CDR2 is SMNVEV (reference sequence). V shed 5 bases and J 6 bases; nucleotides not matched to a gene: 9.

This clonotype has just a few counts. The chain joins TRBV7-2 to TRBJ2-5; D not resolved. Germline CDR1 SGHTA, CDR2 FQGNSA. The CDR3 has 13 residues. Trimming left V 8 bases short and J 5 bases short, with 15 bases between. CDR3 coding DNA: TGTGCCAGCGCATCGCGAATGGCGGAGACCCAGTACTTC. Protein product: CASASRMAETQYF.

Many counts were recorded for this clonotype. The V gene is TRBV3-1, the J gene TRBJ2-1, with 7 bases fitting TRBD1. V gave up 8 bases and J gave up 2 bases; unmatched junction bases: 6. Germline-derived CDR1 and CDR2 are LGHDT and YNNKEL (reference sequence). The CDR3 sequence is 14 residues long. This CDR3 reads CASGYRGPYNEQFF. CDR3 DNA: TGTGCCAGCGGCTACAGGGGCCCCTACAATGAGCAGTTCTTC.

To note about this clonotype: One junction end disagrees with the germline gene, perhaps due to a read error. This sequence joins TRBV6-6 and TRBJ2-1, with D perhaps assigned TRBD1 or TRBD2 (5 bases each). The germline V gene has CDR1 MNHNY and CDR2 SVGAGI (reference sequence). The CDR3 extends over 14 amino acids. The DNA for the CDR3 is TGTGCCTGCAGATCGGGGCTTACCTACAATGAGCAGTTCTTC. Translating gives CACRSGLTYNEQFF.

The chain links TRBV7-6 to TRBJ1-6, with D possibly being TRBD1 (5 bases). Per the germline V gene, CDR1 is SGHVS and CDR2 is FNYEAQ. The CDR3 totals 17 residues. V lost 0 bases and J lost 3, with 12 bases in between. The CDR3: CASSLAQGALYNSPLHF. Written as DNA, the CDR3 is TGTGCCAGCAGCTTAGCGCAGGGAGCCCTCTATAATTCACCCCTCCACTTT. Based on the CDR3 plus reference TRBV7-6 and TRBJ1-6, the full variable domain is GAGVSQSPRYKVTKRGQDVALRCDPISGHVSLYWYRQALGQGPEFLTYFNYEAQQDKSGLPNDRFSAERPEGSISTLTIQRTEQRDSAMYRCASSLAQGALYNSPLHFGNGTRLTVT.

The CDR3 region is CATSDALGTQETQYF. The CDR3 DNA reads TGTGCCACCAGTGATGCCTTAGGGACCCAAGAGACCCAGTACTTC. J is TRBJ2-5 and V is TRBV24-1; the D gene could be TRBD1 or TRBD2 (5 bases each). Trimming pared 3 bases from V and 1 base from J, leaving 11 bases between. The CDR3 is made up of 15 amino acids. Germline CDR1 is KGHDR and CDR2 is SFDVKD.

About this clonotype itself: A junction boundary mismatches the germline segment, possibly from a read error. The J gene is TRBJ2-1, the V gene TRBV7-2, with D hard to call. This CDR3 has 13 residues. Germline assignment: CDR1 SGHTA and CDR2 FQGNSA. The chain's CDR3 is CASSLSSHNEQFF. CDR3 DNA: TGTGCCAGCAGCTTATCCTCCCACAATGAGCAGTTCTTC.

This clonotype was detected only a few times. This chain joins TRBV5-6 and TRBJ2-7; possibly TRBD2 for D (7 bases). The V end was cut by 4 bases, the J end by 3 bases, with 11 bases between. The CDR3 length is 13 residues. Per germline, CDR1 SGHDT and CDR2 YYEEEE. For the CDR3, the DNA is TGTGCCAGCAGCACAGGGACTAACTACGAGCAGTACTTC. This codes for CASSTGTNYEQYF.

The rearrangement joins TRBV7-9 to TRBJ2-7, with 7 bases that match TRBD2. Germline trimming cut 4 bases from V and 4 bases from J; bases unmatched to any gene: 7. From germline, CDR1 is SEHNR and CDR2 FQNEAQ (reference sequence). This CDR3 spans 14 amino acids. CDR3 sequence: CASSSERDRYEQYF. The CDR3 DNA follows: TGTGCCAGCAGCTCCGAGCGGGACCGATACGAGCAGTACTTC.

This chain uses TRBV20-1 with TRBJ2-5; TRBD2 matches 9 bases. The germline CDR1 and CDR2 sequences are DFQATT and SNEGSKA (reference sequence). The CDR3 loop spans 14 amino acids. Trimming took 5 bases from V and 5 from J; bases not matched to a gene: 9. CDR3 nucleotides: TGCAGTGCTCCGCTAGCGGGAAGGGAGGAGACCCAGTACTTC. This sequence encodes CSAPLAGREETQYF.

J is TRBJ2-1 and V is TRBV18, with D hard to call. The V end was cut by 6 bases, the J end by 0 bases, with 12 bases between. There are 15 residues in the CDR3. The germline CDR1 and CDR2 sequences are KGHSH and LQKENI. CDR3 coding DNA: TGTGCCAGCTCTCAGAGCGTAAGCTCCTACAATGAGCAGTTCTTC. Translation: CASSQSVSSYNEQFF.

The V and J genes are TRBV7-2 and TRBJ2-1; perhaps TRBD2 as D (6 bases). The germline gives CDR1 SGHTA, CDR2 FQGNSA. The CDR3 has 18 residues. Trimming removed 2 bases at V and 8 bases at J, with 25 bases between. The CDR3 spells CASSLLSDPLGSGHEQFF. CDR3 DNA: TGTGCCAGCAGCTTACTCTCTGACCCCCTCGGGAGTGGGCATGAGCAGTTCTTC.

This clonotype was counted only a few times. The rearrangement joins TRBV12-3 or TRBV12-4 to TRBJ2-7; 9 nucleotides line up with TRBD1. The CDR3 runs 15 residues. V was clipped by 6 bases and J by 3 bases; unmatched bases: 9. The CDR3 sequence is CASRKKGQGIYEQYF. The CDR3 DNA is TGTGCCAGCAGAAAGAAGGGACAGGGTATCTACGAGCAGTACTTC.

The chain uses TRBV20-1 and TRBJ2-3; tentative D call: TRBD1 (5 bases). The CDR3 sequence is 14 residues long. Germline V gene data show CDR1 as DFQATT and CDR2 as SNEGSKA (reference sequence). The V end was cut by 6 bases, the J end by 4 bases, with 17 bases between. CDR3 DNA sequence: TGCAGTGCCTATGGGGCCCCGAAGGCAGATACGCAGTATTTT. Translated: CSAYGAPKADTQYF.

Turning to this clonotype: A read error may account for a junction end that differs from germline. V is TRBV15 and J is TRBJ2-5; perhaps TRBD2 as D (5 bases). The CDR3 covers 15 residues. Germline assignment: CDR1 LNHNV and CDR2 YYDKDF (reference sequence). The DNA of the CDR3 is TGTGCCTCCAGCAGAGGTCGAGGGAGTGTAGAGACCCAGTACTTC. Its translation: CASSRGRGSVETQYF.